This TCR beta chain derives from a study of shared clonotypes between healthy human individuals. Adults of Caucasian background living in Nashville, Tennessee made up all donors. The CDR3 runs to 15 residues. From germline, CDR1 is MNHNY and CDR2 SVGAGI (reference sequence). The V end was cut by 5 bases, the J end by 7 bases, with 20 bases between. For this clone: Its target is not known.

General study results and limits: Non-shared clonotypes displayed generation probabilities falling below those of clonotypes present in all four donors.

Across several immunoSEQ plates, the genomic DNA of each subset was split evenly. The table came from immunoSEQ multiplex PCR; TCRdb's copy has only in-frame clones and leaves some out. The sample yields about 120,000 clones, roughly 70% seen once. The sample consisted of memory CD8+ T cells sorted from blood. The subset denotes: CD45RO+ cells pooled with CCR7-negative TemRA cells. V gene TRBV6-6 combines with J gene TRBJ1-2; possible D gene TRBD1, 5 bases. The clonotype comes from a woman aged 30 to 39 in good health. CDR3 nucleotides: TGTGCCAGCAGTGAGACAGCTACATCGGCGGTTGGCTACACCTTC. Encoded protein: CASSETATSAVGYTF.